The 26 T cell receptor beta chains listed next were all sequenced from one sample in a study of blood T cell repertoires in COVID-19. Repertoires were generated with immunoSEQ multiplex PCR, while TCRdb's copy carries only in-frame clones and drops some. The sample shows under 200,000 clones, approximately 85% of them seen only once. The source material was peripheral blood. These receptors all stem from a man aged 60-69 years who had recovered from COVID-19.

This chain connects TRBV5-1 to TRBJ1-2; 8 bases are shared with TRBD1. The CDR3 has 14 amino acids. Germline CDR1 is SGHRS and CDR2 is YFSETQ. Unmatched junction bases numbered 6, after V lost 4 bases and J lost 4 bases. The CDR3 nucleotides read TGCGCCAGCAGCGCAGGACAGGGATCCTATGGCTACACCTTC. It yields the protein CASSAGQGSYGYTF.

The V and J genes are TRBV7-2 and TRBJ1-1; 7 nucleotides align to TRBD1. Losses at the gene ends were 0 bases for V and 10 bases for J; bases not matched to a gene: 8. CDR1 is SGHTA and CDR2 is FQGNSA in the germline V gene. The CDR3 length is 14 residues. The CDR3 here is CASSLALEGARAFF. Written as DNA, the CDR3 is TGTGCCAGCAGCTTAGCGTTGGAGGGGGCTAGAGCTTTCTTT.

The chain joins TRBV5-1 to TRBJ2-2; 8 bases agree with TRBD1. The CDR3 is 18 amino acids. CDR1 is SGHRS, CDR2 YFSETQ, per germline. Trimming took 4 bases from V and 0 from J; bases not matched to a gene: 11. Here the CDR3 reads CASSTGQGGTANTGELFF. The CDR3 DNA reads as TGCGCCAGCAGCACCGGACAGGGCGGCACCGCGAACACCGGGGAGCTGTTTTTT. Filled out from reference TRBV5-1 and TRBJ2-2, the complete variable domain reads KAGVTQTPRYLIKTRGQQVTLSCSPISGHRSVSWYQQTPGQGLQFLFEYFSETQRNKGNFPGRFSGRQFSNSRSEMNVSTLELGDSALYLCASSTGQGGTANTGELFFGEGSRLTVL.

This sequence joins TRBV7-3 and TRBJ2-1, with 9 bases matching TRBD1. V was clipped by 1 base and J by 4 bases; unmatched bases: 2. Per germline, CDR1 SGHTA and CDR2 FQGTGA. This CDR3 is 15 amino acids long. CDR3: CASSLMGTGYNEQFF. The CDR3 nucleotides are TGTGCCAGCAGCTTAATGGGGACAGGGTACAATGAGCAGTTCTTC. Filled out from reference TRBV7-3 and TRBJ2-1, the complete variable domain reads GAGVSQTPSNKVTEKGKYVELRCDPISGHTALYWYRQSLGQGPEFLIYFQGTGAADDSGLPNDRFFAVRPEGSVSTLKIQRTERGDSAVYLCASSLMGTGYNEQFFGPGTRLTVL.

The chain has TRBV2 and TRBJ2-7; D may be TRBD2 (6 bases). There are 14 residues in the CDR3. The germline gives CDR1 SNHLY, CDR2 FYNNEI. V shed 4 bases and J shed 5 bases, with 15 bases lying between them. The CDR3 here is CASSAEGRFDEQYF. CDR3 DNA sequence: TGTGCCAGCAGTGCAGAAGGGAGGTTCGACGAGCAGTACTTC.

The chain links TRBV28 to TRBJ1-1; no clear D. The germline V gene has CDR1 MDHEN and CDR2 SYDVKM. The CDR3 loop spans 14 amino acids. Trimming took off 6 bases at V and 1 base at J, with 12 bases between the two ends. The CDR3 is CASSQNEGNTEAFF. CDR3 nucleotides: TGTGCCAGCAGCCAAAATGAGGGGAACACTGAAGCTTTCTTT. The whole variable domain, remainder taken from reference TRBV28 and TRBJ1-1, is DVKVTQSSRYLVKRTGEKVFLECVQDMDHENMFWYRQDPGLGLRLIYFSYDVKMKEKGDIPEGYSVSREKKERFSLILESASTNQTSMYLCASSQNEGNTEAFFGQGTRLTVV.

This chain connects TRBV11-3 to TRBJ2-1, with 7 nucleotides matching TRBD2. Germline-derived CDR1 and CDR2 are SGHNT and YENEEA. V lost 5 bases, J lost 0 bases, and 7 bases stayed unmatched. The CDR3 length is 16 residues. CDR3 sequence reads: CASSGYGGSSYNEQFF. CDR3 DNA sequence: TGTGCCAGCAGCGGTTACGGGGGGAGCTCCTACAATGAGCAGTTCTTC.

This chain connects TRBV4-2 to TRBJ1-6; no definite D call. Germline V lookup: CDR1 LGHNA, CDR2 YNFKEQ. This CDR3 is 17 amino acids long. Trimming left V 1 base short and J 9 bases short, with 19 bases between. CDR3 in amino acids: CASSQGPLNVGGSPLHF. DNA of the CDR3: TGTGCCAGCAGCCAAGGGCCGCTCAACGTAGGCGGTTCACCCCTCCACTTT.

This clone was found once. CDR3 DNA sequence: TGTGCCAGCAGTGATCAAGGGGGTAGCAATCAGCCCCAGCATTTT. Amino acids: CASSDQGGSNQPQHF. This chain joins TRBV6-1 and TRBJ1-5, with TRBD1 as a possible D gene (6 bases). This CDR3 has 15 residues. V gave up 3 bases and J gave up 0 bases, with 9 bases separating them. CDR1 MNHNS and CDR2 SASEGT come from the germline V gene.

The V gene is TRBV19, the J gene TRBJ1-1; D gene uncertain. Germline values: CDR1 LNHDA, CDR2 SQIVND (reference sequence). V was cut by 3 bases and J by 2 bases, with 10 bases left in between. The CDR3 has 14 residues. CDR3 bases: TGTGCCAGTAGTATCTCCAGTCGAAACACTGAAGCTTTCTTT. Translation: CASSISSRNTEAFF.

The V and J genes are TRBV6-5 and TRBJ1-1; D is uncertain. The V end was cut by 8 bases, the J end by 0 bases, with 13 bases between. CDR1 is MNHEY and CDR2 is SVGAGI in the germline V gene. This CDR3 spans 14 amino acids. CDR3 in amino acids: CASQAPQVNTEAFF. CDR3 bases: TGTGCCAGCCAGGCTCCCCAGGTGAACACTGAAGCTTTCTTT.

The chain uses TRBV5-1 and TRBJ1-2; 9 bases are a match to TRBD1. Germline trimming cut 0 bases from V and 7 bases from J; bases unmatched to any gene: 10. The CDR3 is made up of 16 amino acids. Germline lookup yields CDR1 SGHRS and CDR2 YFSETQ. CDR3: CASSLGSLGDRAGYTF. DNA for the CDR3: TGCGCCAGCAGCTTGGGATCTCTTGGGGACAGGGCTGGCTACACCTTC.

The chain joins TRBV9 to TRBJ2-7; perhaps TRBD2 as D (7 bases). Germline lookup yields CDR1 SGDLS and CDR2 YYNGEE. V shed 3 bases and J shed 0 bases, with 16 bases lying between them. The CDR3 totals 16 residues. CDR3 in DNA: TGTGCCAGCAGCGCCGACGGCGGGGGCCCCTCCTACGAGCAGTACTTC. Its translation is CASSADGGGPSYEQYF.

The CDR3 DNA reads TGTGCCAGCAGCCGATCCTCCAGCGAGGTTGAGCAGTTCTTC. It translates to CASSRSSSEVEQFF. This sequence joins TRBV3-1 (or the pseudogene TRBV3-2) and TRBJ2-1; unclear D gene. From germline, CDR1 is LGHDT and CDR2 YNNKEL (reference sequence). This CDR3 has 14 amino acids. Trimming shortened V by 4 bases and J by 9 bases, and 16 bases separated the two germline ends.

The J gene is TRBJ2-5, the V gene TRBV6-6; tentatively, D is TRBD2 (6 bases). Germline V gene sequence: CDR1 MNHNY, CDR2 SVGAGI (reference sequence). The CDR3 consists of 13 residues. The V end lost 3 bases, the J end lost 3 bases, and 8 bases lay between the germline ends. The CDR3: CASSYPGEETQYF. CDR3 DNA sequence: TGTGCCAGCAGTTATCCGGGAGAAGAGACCCAGTACTTC.

The genes are TRBV7-2 and TRBJ2-7; 8 nucleotides line up with TRBD1. The CDR3 consists of 14 residues. J was trimmed by 3 bases and V by 1 base; bases with no gene match: 2. CDR1 SGHTA and CDR2 FQGNSA come from the germline V gene. CDR3 loop: CASSLGDRSYEQYF. In DNA, the CDR3 is TGTGCCAGCAGCTTAGGGGACAGGAGCTACGAGCAGTACTTC. The full variable domain, rest sourced from reference TRBV7-2 and TRBJ2-7, is GAGVSQSPSNKVTEKGKDVELRCDPISGHTALYWYRQSLGQGLEFLIYFQGNSAPDKSGLPSDRFSAERTGGSVSTLTIQRTQQEDSAVYLCASSLGDRSYEQYFGPGTRLTVT.

The chain is built from TRBV19 and TRBJ2-3, with a possible D match to TRBD2 (6 bases). CDR1 is LNHDA and CDR2 is SQIVND in the germline V gene (reference sequence). CDR3 length: 13 residues. The V end was cut by 6 bases, the J end by 3 bases, with 10 bases between. CDR3 in amino acids: CASSSGTTDTQYF. The CDR3 DNA follows: TGTGCCAGTAGCTCAGGGACTACAGATACGCAGTATTTT.

This clone was detected only once. V and J are TRBV23-1 and TRBJ1-2, with D perhaps TRBD1 (5 bases). TRBV23-1 carries the ORF label, with uncertain function. This CDR3 is 15 amino acids long. Trimming shortened V by 1 base and J by 3 bases, and 12 bases separated the two germline ends. The CDR3 coding sequence is TGCGCCAGCAGTCAATGCAGGGCAGGGTACTATGGCTACACCTTC. Its protein is CASSQCRAGYYGYTF.

V is TRBV9 and J is TRBJ1-2; the D gene is possibly TRBD1 (6 bases). V was trimmed by 0 bases and J by 4 bases, leaving 13 bases between them. Germline values: CDR1 SGDLS, CDR2 YYNGEE. This CDR3 spans 15 amino acids. The chain's CDR3 is CASSVDRGGAYGYTF. The DNA for the CDR3 is TGTGCCAGCAGCGTAGATAGAGGGGGGGCCTATGGCTACACCTTC.

This sequence joins TRBV19 and TRBJ2-5; 9 nucleotides line up with TRBD1. With 8 bases clipped from V and 2 bases from J, the junction kept 6 bases outside the gene matches. This CDR3 comprises 14 residues. Germline CDR1 reads LNHDA; CDR2 reads SQIVND (reference sequence). This chain's CDR3 is CASATGGSQETQYF. The CDR3 nucleotides read TGTGCCAGTGCGACAGGGGGGTCACAAGAGACCCAGTACTTC.

V is TRBV6-5 and J is TRBJ2-5, with 7 positions matching TRBD1. Germline V gene sequence: CDR1 MNHEY, CDR2 SVGAGI. The J segment lost 0 bases and the V segment lost 6 bases, leaving 7 bases of the junction unmatched. The CDR3 sequence is 15 residues long. The DNA of the CDR3 is TGTGCCAGCAGAGAGGGGGCGAGGCACCAAGAGACCCAGTACTTC. Amino acids: CASREGARHQETQYF.

The chain combines TRBV5-5 with TRBJ2-7, with D perhaps matching TRBD2 (6 bases). V lost 4 bases to trimming and J lost 4 bases, with 18 bases between them. This CDR3 has 15 residues. Germline V gives CDR1 SGHKS, CDR2 YYEKEE (reference sequence). CDR3 residues: CASSLAGTAPYEQYF. The DNA of the CDR3 is TGTGCCAGCAGCCTTGCGGGGACGGCGCCGTACGAGCAGTACTTC.

J is TRBJ2-3 and V is TRBV7-9; 10 positions agree with TRBD2. The length of the CDR3 is 14 residues. CDR1 is SEHNR, CDR2 FQNEAQ, per germline (reference sequence). V shed 10 bases, J shed 1 base, and the junction held 5 bases outside the gene matches. CDR3 DNA: TGTGCCACTAGGCTAGCGGGGGGCACAGATACGCAGTATTTT. Its translation: CATRLAGGTDTQYF.

This rearrangement joins TRBV18 to TRBJ1-6, with TRBD1 identical over 12 bases. Trimming at V came to 2 bases and at J to 9 bases, leaving 5 bases not matched to a gene. The length of the CDR3 is 16 residues. From germline, CDR1 is KGHSH and CDR2 LQKENI. The CDR3 coding sequence is TGTGCCAGCTCACCAGGGGACAGGGGGCGCGGTTCACCCCTCCACTTT. This codes for CASSPGDRGRGSPLHF.

The chain links TRBV19 to TRBJ2-1; 7 bases are shared with TRBD1. The germline CDR1 and CDR2 sequences are LNHDA and SQIVND (reference sequence). V shed 6 bases and J 8 bases; nucleotides not matched to a gene: 10. This CDR3 has 14 residues. CDR3 bases: TGTGCCAGTAGAAACCGACAGGGCTCCGATGAGCAGTTCTTC. Translation: CASRNRQGSDEQFF.

This chain uses TRBV24-1 with TRBJ2-5; D is unresolved. CDR3 length: 14 residues. The V gene's germline CDR1 is KGHDR and CDR2 SFDVKD. The V end lost 4 bases, the J end lost 2 bases, and 10 bases lay between the germline ends. The DNA of the CDR3 is TGTGCCACCAGTGAGGCAGGCACTCAAGAGACCCAGTACTTC. Amino acids: CATSEAGTQETQYF.